This entry lists 32 T cell receptor beta chains sequenced from one sample in a study of blood T cell repertoires in COVID-19. Clones were read by immunoSEQ multiplex PCR, and TCRdb kept only the in-frame ones, dropping some. Seen here are roughly 100,000 clones, 85% observed once, and the top ten hold 1.5% to 2%. Sequenced sample: peripheral blood. The receptors were sampled from a woman in her sixties or seventies with active or convalescent COVID-19.

V usage is TRBV18 and J usage is TRBJ2-3; TRBD2 aligns across 10 bases. The CDR3 sequence is 16 residues long. Germline assignment: CDR1 KGHSH and CDR2 LQKENI. J gave up 2 bases and V 2 bases, and 4 bases lay outside the gene matches. CDR3 nucleotide sequence: TGTGCCAGCTCACCATTACTAGCGGGGACCACAGATACGCAGTATTTT. Protein sequence: CASSPLLAGTTDTQYF.

V gene TRBV30 combines with J gene TRBJ1-5; perhaps TRBD1 as D (5 bases). With 3 bases removed from V and 7 bases from J, the gap between germline ends came to 13 bases. CDR1 GTSNPN and CDR2 SVGIG come from the germline V gene (reference sequence). The length of the CDR3 is 13 residues. As DNA, the CDR3 is TGTGCCTGGAGCACCAGGGAGGGGCAGCCCCAGCATTTT. This encodes CAWSTREGQPQHF.

The chain uses TRBV4-3 and TRBJ1-1, with D unresolved. This CDR3 has 15 amino acids. Germline-derived CDR1 and CDR2 are LGHNA and YSLEER. Trimming cost V 4 bases and J 4 bases, with 16 bases left between them. DNA of the CDR3: TGCGCCAGCAGCCCTGGGATTGCCCGGGGCACTGAAGCTTTCTTT. Translating it yields CASSPGIARGTEAFF.

The J gene is TRBJ1-1, the V gene TRBV9; weak D call: TRBD1 (6 bases). Germline V gene sequence: CDR1 SGDLS, CDR2 YYNGEE. The CDR3 contains 13 residues. Trimming stripped 3 bases from V and 6 bases from J, with 12 bases between. CDR3 bases: TGTGCCAGCAGCGCTCTACAGGGCGCTGAAGCTTTCTTT. It specifies CASSALQGAEAFF.

The chain has TRBV5-5 and TRBJ2-1; 8 nucleotides agree with TRBD1. After removal of 5 bases from V and 3 bases from J, the junction contained 4 bases not matched to a gene. The CDR3 has 14 residues. CDR1 is SGHKS, CDR2 YYEKEE, per germline (reference sequence). CDR3 residues: CASRAGTGYNEQFF. CDR3 coding DNA: TGTGCCAGCAGGGCCGGGACAGGCTACAATGAGCAGTTCTTC.

The V gene is TRBV5-4, the J gene TRBJ2-1; D is unresolved. The germline CDR1 and CDR2 sequences are SGHNT and YYREEE (reference sequence). This CDR3 region has 13 residues. V lost 3 bases, J lost 12 bases, and 16 bases lay in between. The DNA of the CDR3 is TGTGCCAGCAGCTCCCAAGTGGTAGATGGGCAGTTCTTC. This encodes CASSSQVVDGQFF. Supplemented by reference TRBV5-4 and TRBJ2-1, the full variable domain reads ETGVTQSPTHLIKTRGQQVTLRCSSQSGHNTVSWYQQALGQGPQFIFQYYREEENGRGNFPPRFSGLQFPNYSSELNVNALELDDSALYLCASSSQVVDGQFFGPGTRLTVL.

The V gene is TRBV5-4, the J gene TRBJ1-4; D is undetermined. CDR1 and CDR2 from the germline V gene are SGHNT and YYREEE (reference sequence). The CDR3 has 16 residues. The V gene lost 7 bases and the J gene lost 7 bases, with 23 bases spanning the gap. The CDR3 protein is CASAPGGSIPPEKLFF. CDR3 coding DNA: TGTGCCAGCGCCCCGGGAGGATCCATACCCCCTGAAAAACTGTTTTTT.

The CDR3 protein is CASSLSWTLNEQFF. CDR3 bases: TGTGCCAGCAGCTTGAGTTGGACACTAAATGAGCAGTTCTTC. The chain carries TRBV5-8 and TRBJ2-1; tentatively, D is TRBD1 (5 bases). This CDR3 spans 14 amino acids. V was trimmed by 1 base and J by 7 bases, leaving 12 bases between them. CDR1 and CDR2 (germline): SGHTS, YDEGEE.

This clone came up once. This sequence joins TRBV6-2 or TRBV6-3 and TRBJ2-1; 9 nucleotides align to TRBD1. Per germline, CDR1 MNHEY and CDR2 SVGEGT. This CDR3 is 11 amino acids long. After removal of 6 bases from V and 15 bases from J, the junction contained 6 bases not matched to a gene. The CDR3 DNA reads as TGTGCCAGCAGCCTGGGGACAGGGACGTTCTTC. Its translation is CASSLGTGTFF.

This chain uses TRBV5-4 with TRBJ2-3; 10 bases are a match to TRBD2. Germline lookup yields CDR1 SGHNT and CDR2 YYREEE (reference sequence). V dropped 5 bases and J dropped 3; count of bases not matched to a gene: 6. The CDR3 is made up of 15 amino acids. The CDR3 here is CASRLPGLATDTQYF. In DNA form, the CDR3 reads TGTGCCAGCAGATTGCCGGGACTAGCGACAGATACGCAGTATTTT.

The chain combines TRBV2 with TRBJ2-3; possible D gene TRBD2, 5 bases. The V gene lost 3 bases and the J gene lost 8 bases, with 21 bases spanning the gap. The germline gives CDR1 SNHLY, CDR2 FYNNEI. This CDR3 has 16 residues. CDR3 nucleotides: TGTGCCAGCAGTGACGCGATGACACTAGTAACCGGTACGCAGTATTTT. Translated: CASSDAMTLVTGTQYF.

V usage is TRBV6-6 and J usage is TRBJ2-1, with 8 bases lining up with TRBD2. J lost 5 bases, V lost 5 bases, and 5 bases had no gene match. The CDR3 contains 14 residues. Per germline, CDR1 MNHNY and CDR2 SVGAGI (reference sequence). CDR3 residues: CASSGLGGDNEQFF. Written as DNA, the CDR3 is TGTGCCAGCAGTGGACTCGGGGGGGACAATGAGCAGTTCTTC.

The chain uses TRBV5-5 and TRBJ1-1, with 9 nucleotides matching TRBD1. The trim removed 4 bases at V and 3 bases at J, leaving 19 bases unmatched. Germline values: CDR1 SGHKS, CDR2 YYEKEE (reference sequence). The CDR3 is 19 amino acids. CDR3 coding DNA: TGTGCCAGCAGCCTCAACCCGGGACAGGGAATCGGTGGGGACACTGAAGCTTTCTTT. It specifies CASSLNPGQGIGGDTEAFF.

The gene calls are TRBV30 and TRBJ1-1; no definite D call. The germline V and J ends were trimmed by 2 bases and 2 bases, with 12 bases remaining between them. Germline CDR1 GTSNPN, CDR2 SVGIG (reference sequence). CDR3 length equals 14 residues. The CDR3 DNA reads TGTGCCTGGAGTCCAATTACAGCAAACACTGAAGCTTTCTTT. Protein: CAWSPITANTEAFF.

The V and J genes are TRBV7-2 and TRBJ2-1; perhaps TRBD2 as D (7 bases). The germline CDR1 and CDR2 sequences are SGHTA and FQGNSA. This CDR3 is 19 amino acids long. Trimming stripped 4 bases from V and 0 bases from J, with 22 bases between. CDR3 in DNA: TGTGCCAGCAGCTACCCATCCTGGGGGCGGGAGAGCTCCTACAATGAGCAGTTCTTC. This gives the protein CASSYPSWGRESSYNEQFF.

This clone was recorded a few times. CDR3 coding DNA: TGTGCCAGCAGCCCAGGTGGCTCCTATAATTCACCCCTCCACTTT. Its translation: CASSPGGSYNSPLHF. This sequence joins TRBV25-1 and TRBJ1-6; D call uncertain. Germline V CDR1 and CDR2: MGHDK, SYGVNS. V shed 6 bases and J shed 0 bases, with 9 bases lying between them. CDR3 length: 15 amino acids.

The V call is TRBV21-1, the J call TRBJ2-5; the DNA was not compared with TRBD1, the D call given in the table. TRBV21-1 is a pseudogene locus. The CDR3 is 13 residues long. CDR3 sequence reads: CASRGLGGETQYF. CDR3 bases: TGTGCCAGCAGGGGGCTCGGCGGAGAGACCCAGTACTTC.

V is TRBV18 and J is TRBJ2-1, with TRBD2 matching 10 bases. CDR1 KGHSH and CDR2 LQKENI come from the germline V gene. V was clipped by 6 bases and J by 7 bases; unmatched bases: 9. This CDR3 contains 15 residues. The CDR3 DNA sequence: TGTGCCAGCTCCCCGAGGACTAGCGGTGGGAATGAGCAGTTCTTC. Protein product: CASSPRTSGGNEQFF. The variable domain in full, with the rest retrieved from reference TRBV18 and TRBJ2-1, is NAGVMQNPRHLVRRRGQEARLRCSPMKGHSHVYWYRQLPEEGLKFMVYLQKENIIDESGMPKERFSAEFPKEGPSILRIQQVVRGDSAAYFCASSPRTSGGNEQFFGPGTRLTVL.

CDR3 in DNA: TGTGCCAGCAGCATATCGGGACTAGCGGGCACCGGGGAGCTGTTTTTT. Its protein product is CASSISGLAGTGELFF. The chain combines TRBV11-2 with TRBJ2-2; 12 bases match TRBD2. CDR3 length: 16 residues. The V segment lost 5 bases and the J segment 4 bases; nucleotides outside the gene matches: 5. In germline, CDR1 is SGHAT, CDR2 FQNNGV.

This clone has only one observation. The chain has TRBV25-1 and TRBJ2-3, with D maybe TRBD1 (5 bases). Between the trimmed V and J ends, which lost 1 base and 1 base, there was a span of 6 bases. Per the germline V gene, CDR1 is MGHDK and CDR2 is SYGVNS. The CDR3 consists of 14 residues. Here the CDR3 reads CASSELGGTDTQYF. The DNA of the CDR3 is TGTGCCAGCAGTGAATTAGGGGGCACAGATACGCAGTATTTT.

This rearrangement joins TRBV12-2 to TRBJ2-4; TRBD1, as called in the table, went unchecked against the DNA. TRBV12-2 is marked as a pseudogene. This CDR3 contains 15 residues. In DNA form, the CDR3 reads TGTGCAAGTCGACAAAACAGGGCGCCGAAAAACATTCAGTACTTC. Amino acids: CASRQNRAPKNIQYF.

The genes are TRBV7-2 and TRBJ1-4; the D is unclear. The CDR3 has 13 amino acids. The germline V and J ends were trimmed by 2 bases and 7 bases, with 8 bases remaining between them. In germline, CDR1 is SGHTA, CDR2 FQGNSA. The CDR3, as DNA: TGTGCCAGCAGCTTATCTATCGGTGAAAAACTGTTTTTT. Residues: CASSLSIGEKLFF. Full variable domain (remainder filled in from reference TRBV7-2 and TRBJ1-4): GAGVSQSPSNKVTEKGKDVELRCDPISGHTALYWYRQSLGQGLEFLIYFQGNSAPDKSGLPSDRFSAERTGGSVSTLTIQRTQQEDSAVYLCASSLSIGEKLFFGSGTQLSVL.

The chain recombines TRBV6-6 with TRBJ1-1; D gene ambiguous. The CDR3 is 12 residues long. CDR1 is MNHNY, CDR2 SVGAGI, per germline (reference sequence). The V and J ends lost 5 bases and 6 bases respectively, with 10 bases between them. CDR3 bases: TGTGCCAGCAGTGGTCCCACATCTGAAGCTTTCTTT. Translating it yields CASSGPTSEAFF.

This chain uses TRBV7-9 with TRBJ1-5, with TRBD1 matching over 10 bases. Per the germline V gene, CDR1 is SEHNR and CDR2 is FQNEAQ (reference sequence). With 5 bases clipped from V and 5 bases from J, the junction kept 6 bases outside the gene matches. The CDR3 totals 15 residues. CDR3 sequence: CASSMGTGVYQPQHF. The CDR3 DNA is TGTGCCAGCAGCATGGGGACAGGGGTTTATCAGCCCCAGCATTTT.

The rearrangement uses TRBV27 and TRBJ2-2; 9 nucleotides agree with TRBD2. The CDR3 runs 16 residues. J gave up 0 bases and V 1 base, and 0 bases lay outside the gene matches. Germline V gene lookup returns CDR1 MNHEY and CDR2 SMNVEV (reference sequence). CDR3 amino acids: CASSLLAGANTGELFF. Written as DNA, the CDR3 is TGTGCCAGCAGTTTATTAGCGGGAGCGAACACCGGGGAGCTGTTTTTT.

The J gene is TRBJ2-7, the V gene TRBV28; TRBD1 is a possible D gene (5 bases). Germline lookup yields CDR1 MDHEN and CDR2 SYDVKM. This CDR3 spans 14 amino acids. V was pared by 5 bases and J by 1 base, with 12 bases between. The CDR3 loop is CASSPTVMSYEQYF. The CDR3 bases are TGTGCCAGCAGTCCGACAGTGATGTCCTACGAGCAGTACTTC.

The chain joins TRBV4-3 to TRBJ1-1, with 9 bases matching TRBD1. The germline V gene has CDR1 LGHNA and CDR2 YSLEER. The CDR3 loop spans 16 amino acids. The J segment lost 3 bases and the V segment lost 3 bases, leaving 8 bases of the junction unmatched. The CDR3 loop reads CASSHNWGDRDTEAFF. The CDR3 bases are TGCGCCAGCAGCCACAATTGGGGGGACAGGGACACTGAAGCTTTCTTT.

The chain is built from TRBV2 and TRBJ2-7, with 11 bases aligning to TRBD2. Germline V gene data show CDR1 as SNHLY and CDR2 as FYNNEI. This CDR3 is built from 17 residues. Trimming cost V 4 bases and J 4 bases; bases outside gene matches: 12. The chain's CDR3 is CASSATSGDQESYEQYF. The CDR3 DNA reads as TGTGCCAGCAGTGCGACTAGCGGGGACCAAGAAAGTTACGAGCAGTACTTC.

The chain recombines TRBV27 with TRBJ2-4, with TRBD2 matching 7 bases. Looked up from germline, CDR1 is MNHEY and CDR2 is SMNVEV (reference sequence). V trimming: 5 bases; J trimming: 8 bases; junction bases outside the gene matches: 9. This CDR3 region has 14 residues. The CDR3 region is CASSLGTNGDIQYF. CDR3 DNA: TGTGCCAGCAGTCTCGGGACTAACGGAGACATTCAGTACTTC.

This clone occurred a few times. This rearrangement joins TRBV5-4 to TRBJ1-2, with D perhaps matching TRBD1 (5 bases). The CDR3 consists of 14 residues. Germline CDR1 and CDR2: SGHNT and YYREEE (reference sequence). V was cut by 7 bases and J by 2 bases, with 15 bases left in between. Here the CDR3 reads CASSSQGGNYGYTF. The CDR3 DNA reads as TGTGCCAGCTCGTCGCAGGGAGGAAACTATGGCTACACCTTC.

This clone was recorded only once. V gene TRBV28 combines with J gene TRBJ2-3; possibly TRBD2 for D (6 bases). The germline CDR1 and CDR2 sequences are MDHEN and SYDVKM. The CDR3 is 17 amino acids. Between the trimmed V and J ends, which lost 4 bases and 2 bases, there was a span of 19 bases. DNA of the CDR3: TGTGCCAGCAGTTCTATTCTAGCGCGCCCCGCCACAGATACGCAGTATTTT. Translating gives CASSSILARPATDTQYF.

This chain links TRBV7-8 with TRBJ1-6; TRBD1 agrees at 9 bases. The CDR3 is 15 residues long. The trim removed 1 base at V and 6 bases at J, leaving 1 base unmatched. The germline V gene encodes CDR1 SGHVS and CDR2 FQNEAQ. The CDR3 DNA reads as TGTGCCAGCAGCTTAGGGACAGGGGTTAATTCACCCCTCCACTTT. Encoded protein: CASSLGTGVNSPLHF.